This T cell receptor (beta chain) appears in the sequencing data of a study of blood T cell repertoires in COVID-19. Across the whole study: Researchers got acute and convalescent COVID-19 samples from the United States, Italy and Spain. T cells, B-cell-depleted T cells, or PBMCs supplied cDNA or gDNA.

Germline-derived CDR1 and CDR2 are MNHEY and SVGAGI. J gave up 6 bases and V 5 bases, and 4 bases lay outside the gene matches. The CDR3 runs 14 residues. Per the original methods: It was from reference gene primer amplification that nucleated cell counts were estimated. This table comes from immunoSEQ multiplex PCR, and its TCRdb copy is limited to in-frame clones, with some not included. Clone size and V and J calls were adopted from that table, with D and trimming inferred from the DNA. The data contain over 70,000 clones, 70% to 90% of them singletons. Seattle cases were enrolled at active infection and followed longitudinally. This clone was counted a few times.

The rearrangement links TRBV6-5 to TRBJ2-1; TRBD1 aligns across 10 bases. The material sequenced was peripheral blood. This TCR was recovered from a man aged 55-75 years with COVID-19, enrolled during active disease. The CDR3 bases are TGTGCCAGCAGTAGGACAGGGGGACCCAATGAGCAGTTCTTC. Its protein product is CASSRTGGPNEQFF.